Following are 27 T cell receptor beta chains from one sample sequenced in a study of T cells in Graves' hyperthyroidism and ophthalmopathy. Authors of the study amplified TCR beta CDR3 regions from RNA transcripts. The study used the HTBI primer set for a first-round RT-PCR of the TCR CDR3. TCRdb reanalysed the multiplex PCR reads using MiXCR and keeps one entry per CDR3 protein. Found here are some 490,000 distinct CDR3 sequences, approximately 22% of them singletons; the top ten hold approximately 49%. Material for sequencing was blood. Receptor source: a woman aged 65 to 85 with Graves' ophthalmopathy.

V gene TRBV9 combines with J gene TRBJ2-7; the D is unclear. Germline V lookup: CDR1 SGDLS, CDR2 YYNGEE. The CDR3 spans 14 residues. V lost 1 base and J 0 bases, leaving 8 bases between the germline ends. This CDR3 reads CASSVKGSSYEQYF. In nucleotides, the CDR3 is TGTGCCAGCAGCGTAAAGGGAAGCTCCTACGAGCAGTACTTC. The complete variable domain, with remaining parts taken from reference TRBV9 and TRBJ2-7, reads DSGVTQTPKHLITATGQRVTLRCSPRSGDLSVYWYQQSLDQGLQFLIQYYNGEERAKGNILERFSAQQFPDLHSELNLSSLELGDSALYFCASSVKGSSYEQYFGPGTRLTVT.

This clonotype was seen a few times. The J gene is TRBJ2-1, the V gene TRBV20-1; D possibly matches TRBD1 or TRBD2 (5 bases each). Trimming left V 3 bases short and J 9 bases short, with 12 bases between. This CDR3 comprises 12 residues. Germline values: CDR1 DFQATT, CDR2 SNEGSKA (reference sequence). Written as DNA, the CDR3 is TGCAGTGCTAGTTTAGGTGGGGGTGAGCAGTTCTTC. Its protein product is CSASLGGGEQFF.

This clonotype was detected a few times. The germline gene is not matched at one end of the junction; a read error may be the cause. The rearrangement joins TRBV7-2 to TRBJ1-2, with D possibly TRBD1 on 6 matching bases. CDR1 is SGHTA and CDR2 is FQGNSA in the germline V gene. CDR3 size: 12 residues. The CDR3 sequence is CASSSGAYGYTF. The CDR3 DNA reads as TGTGCCAGCAGCTCAGGGGCCTATGGTTACACCTTC. Combining the CDR3 with reference TRBV7-2 and TRBJ1-2 gives the whole variable domain GAGVSQSPSNKVTEKGKDVELRCDPISGHTALYWYRQSLGQGLEFLIYFQGNSAPDKSGLPSDRFSAERTGGSVSTLTIQRTQQEDSAVYLCASSSGAYGYTFGSGTRLTVV.

This clonotype occurred a few times. The chain employs TRBV6-2 or TRBV6-3 and TRBJ2-2; no clear D. Looked up from germline, CDR1 is MNHEY and CDR2 is SVGEGT. CDR3 length: 12 amino acids. The ends were cut back, 8 bases at V and 3 bases at J, with 7 bases in the middle. CDR3 DNA: TGTGCCAGCTGTATCCACACCGGGGAGCTGTTTTTT. It codes for CASCIHTGELFF.

This clonotype was detected ten times or more. This sequence joins TRBV2 and TRBJ2-7; D unclear. Germline loops: CDR1 SNHLY, CDR2 FYNNEI. The CDR3 spans 14 residues. V was cut by 6 bases and J by 0 bases, with 12 bases left in between. The CDR3 DNA reads as TGTGCCAGCAGGATGGTCCTCACCTCCTACGAGCAGTACTTC. This codes for CASRMVLTSYEQYF.

Only one count was recorded for this clonotype. One base away lies a much larger clone, so this may be a sequencing read error. V gene TRBV11-2 combines with J gene TRBJ2-1, with 9 positions matching TRBD2. The CDR3 is 15 amino acids. Germline V gene data show CDR1 as SGHAT and CDR2 as FQNNGV. The CDR3 is CASSFSGRTSNGQFF. The CDR3 DNA reads as TGTGCCAGCAGCTTTAGCGGGAGAACATCCAATGGGCAGTTCTTC.

There are a few counts of this clonotype. The chain has TRBV6-1 and TRBJ1-4; 7 nucleotides align to TRBD1. CDR1 is MNHNS and CDR2 is SASEGT in the germline V gene. The CDR3 length is 17 residues. Trimming at V came to 4 bases and at J to 2 bases, leaving 10 bases not matched to a gene. In nucleotides, the CDR3 is TGTGCCAGCAGTGGGACAGGCCATACCCGGACTAATGAAAAACTGTTTTTT. This codes for CASSGTGHTRTNEKLFF.

The chain is built from TRBV6-4 and TRBJ2-7, with 8 bases aligning to TRBD1. J was trimmed by 2 bases and V by 6 bases; bases with no gene match: 6. CDR1 is MRHNA, CDR2 SNTAGT, per germline. The CDR3 has 14 amino acids. The CDR3 DNA reads TGTGCCAGCAGGCTCCGACAGGGGACCTACGAGCAGTACTTC. Translated, it gives CASRLRQGTYEQYF.

The V gene is TRBV5-1, the J gene TRBJ1-3; the D is unclear. CDR1 is SGHRS, CDR2 YFSETQ, per germline. V lost 4 bases to trimming and J lost 0 bases, with 11 bases between them. The CDR3 runs to 15 residues. The CDR3 region is CASSPQVSSGNTIYF. The CDR3 DNA sequence: TGCGCCAGCAGCCCCCAGGTTAGCTCTGGAAACACCATATATTTT.

In DNA form, the CDR3 reads TGTGCCAGCAGTGAAAGACAGGGGGCGGGGGAGACCCAGTACTTC. Translating gives CASSERQGAGETQYF. This chain uses TRBV28 with TRBJ2-5; 10 bases match TRBD1. CDR1 MDHEN and CDR2 SYDVKM come from the germline V gene. The trim removed 5 bases at V and 5 bases at J, leaving 8 bases unmatched. CDR3 length: 15 residues.

This clonotype was seen at least ten times. This chain joins TRBV7-3 and TRBJ2-1, with 12 bases lining up with TRBD2. This CDR3 spans 12 amino acids. V lost 5 bases, J lost 10 bases, and 0 bases stayed unmatched. Germline CDR1 reads SGHTA; CDR2 reads FQGTGA. CDR3 sequence: CASSLAGGEQFF. Here the CDR3 DNA reads TGTGCCAGCAGCCTAGCGGGAGGGGAGCAGTTCTTC.

The sample holds a few counts of this clonotype. The V call is TRBV7-9, the J call TRBJ2-2; possible D gene TRBD2, 6 bases. The V gene's germline CDR1 is SEHNR and CDR2 FQNEAQ (reference sequence). V lost 6 bases and J lost 3, with 8 bases in between. This CDR3 spans 13 amino acids. The CDR3 region is CASSWRDTGELFF. CDR3 nucleotide sequence: TGTGCCAGCAGTTGGAGGGACACCGGGGAGCTGTTTTTT.

J is TRBJ1-1 and V is TRBV30; no clear D. The germline V and J ends were trimmed by 1 base and 5 bases, with 14 bases remaining between them. There are 14 residues in the CDR3. Germline loops: CDR1 GTSNPN, CDR2 SVGIG (reference sequence). The CDR3 spells CAWSEVPLRTEAFF. CDR3 in DNA: TGTGCCTGGAGTGAAGTTCCCCTACGAACTGAAGCTTTCTTT.

This clonotype was counted at least ten times. The chain uses TRBV27 and TRBJ1-3; a possible D gene is TRBD1 (5 bases). The CDR3 is 14 amino acids. Germline CDR1 and CDR2: MNHEY and SMNVEV (reference sequence). V lost 2 bases and J 2 bases, leaving 7 bases between the germline ends. The CDR3 nucleotides are TGTGCCAGCAGTTTACAGGGAACTGGAAACACCATATATTTT. Its protein product is CASSLQGTGNTIYF.

The chain employs TRBV5-1 and TRBJ2-3; a possible D gene is TRBD2 (5 bases). CDR3 length equals 15 residues. Trimming took off 4 bases at V and 2 bases at J, with 14 bases between the two ends. Germline V lookup: CDR1 SGHRS, CDR2 YFSETQ. The CDR3 sequence: CASSPDLPITDTQYF. The CDR3 region has the DNA TGCGCCAGCAGCCCGGACTTGCCGATCACAGATACGCAGTATTTT. Variable domain in full (rest from reference TRBV5-1 and TRBJ2-3): KAGVTQTPRYLIKTRGQQVTLSCSPISGHRSVSWYQQTPGQGLQFLFEYFSETQRNKGNFPGRFSGRQFSNSRSEMNVSTLELGDSALYLCASSPDLPITDTQYFGPGTRLTVL.

This clonotype was seen many times. The chain uses TRBV28 and TRBJ2-1, with TRBD1 identical over 7 bases. The length of the CDR3 is 15 residues. Germline V CDR1 and CDR2: MDHEN, SYDVKM. The J segment lost 2 bases and the V segment lost 3 bases, leaving 4 bases of the junction unmatched. CDR3 bases: TGTGCCAGCAGTTTCCCAGGGGGTACCTACAATGAGCAGTTCTTC. As protein: CASSFPGGTYNEQFF. Full variable domain (remainder filled in from reference TRBV28 and TRBJ2-1): DVKVTQSSRYLVKRTGEKVFLECVQDMDHENMFWYRQDPGLGLRLIYFSYDVKMKEKGDIPEGYSVSREKKERFSLILESASTNQTSMYLCASSFPGGTYNEQFFGPGTRLTVL.

The chain couples TRBV11-2 to TRBJ2-1, with 12 positions matching TRBD2. Germline CDR1 reads SGHAT; CDR2 reads FQNNGV. V gave up 5 bases and J gave up 3 bases; unmatched junction bases: 14. This CDR3 has 19 residues. The CDR3 nucleotides are TGTGCCAGCAGCCGGTCGCCCTCTAGCGGGAGGGCCCTCTACAATGAGCAGTTCTTC. Encoded protein: CASSRSPSSGRALYNEQFF.

This clonotype was counted at least ten times. V and J are TRBV7-9 and TRBJ2-1; 10 bases map to TRBD2. The ends lost 1 base at V and 8 bases at J; junction bases unmatched: 8. The CDR3 extends over 16 amino acids. Per the germline V gene, CDR1 is SEHNR and CDR2 is FQNEAQ (reference sequence). The CDR3 bases are TGTGCCAGCAGCTTAGTGGCTAGCGGGAGTGCGGATGAGCAGTTCTTC. Translating it yields CASSLVASGSADEQFF.

The chain is built from TRBV7-3 and TRBJ2-5, with D perhaps given as TRBD1 or TRBD2 (5 bases each). The V gene's germline CDR1 is SGHTA and CDR2 FQGTGA. Between the trimmed V and J ends, which lost 8 bases and 1 base, there was a span of 11 bases. This CDR3 contains 13 residues. DNA of the CDR3: TGTGCCAGCGCGCAGGGACGCCAAGAGACCCAGTACTTC. Encoded protein: CASAQGRQETQYF.

The chain uses TRBV30 and TRBJ1-4; 7 positions match TRBD1. Per the germline V gene, CDR1 is GTSNPN and CDR2 is SVGIG (reference sequence). With 0 bases clipped from V and 8 bases from J, the junction kept 6 bases outside the gene matches. The CDR3 runs to 14 residues. CDR3 residues: CAWSVDRAGEKLFF. The CDR3 DNA is TGTGCCTGGAGTGTCGACAGGGCTGGGGAAAAACTGTTTTTT.

Only a few counts were recorded for this clonotype. The chain couples TRBV28 to TRBJ2-7; D is unclear. The V gene lost 3 bases and the J gene lost 2 bases, with 8 bases spanning the gap. CDR3 length equals 13 residues. Germline lookup yields CDR1 MDHEN and CDR2 SYDVKM. The CDR3 DNA reads TGTGCCAGCAGTTTGAACAGTCCCTACGAGCAGTACTTC. Its translation is CASSLNSPYEQYF.

V gene TRBV6-2 or TRBV6-3 combines with J gene TRBJ2-1, with unresolved D. V was cut by 3 bases and J by 3 bases, with 6 bases left in between. CDR3 length: 13 amino acids. Germline values: CDR1 MNHEY, CDR2 SVGEGT. The CDR3 region has the DNA TGTGCCAGCAGTTATTACCGCTACAATGAGCAGTTCTTC. It translates to CASSYYRYNEQFF.

At least ten counts were recorded for this clonotype. The chain combines TRBV27 with TRBJ1-2; possibly TRBD1 for D (6 bases). Germline V gene data show CDR1 as MNHEY and CDR2 as SMNVEV (reference sequence). The CDR3 loop spans 15 amino acids. V was trimmed by 6 bases and J by 6 bases, leaving 20 bases between them. CDR3 amino acids: CASSLAVTGVNGYTF. For the CDR3, the DNA is TGTGCCAGCAGCTTAGCGGTGACAGGAGTGAATGGCTACACCTTC.

The chain has TRBV20-1 and TRBJ2-1, with 7 bases that match TRBD2. V lost 0 bases, J lost 2 bases, and 4 bases stayed unmatched. CDR3 size: 15 residues. The germline V gene has CDR1 DFQATT and CDR2 SNEGSKA (reference sequence). For the CDR3, the DNA is TGCAGTGCTAGAGATGTCGGGAGGACCTACAATGAGCAGTTCTTC. Its protein is CSARDVGRTYNEQFF.

This chain links TRBV7-9 with TRBJ2-7, with D perhaps TRBD1 or TRBD2 (6 bases each). The germline gives CDR1 SEHNR, CDR2 FQNEAQ (reference sequence). The CDR3 has 15 amino acids. V was clipped by 3 bases and J by 3 bases, with 15 bases between them. The CDR3 DNA is TGTGCCAGCAGCTTTAGGGGGGACGGGTACTACGAGCAGTACTTC. Amino acids: CASSFRGDGYYEQYF.

The chain joins TRBV19 to TRBJ1-1; D is perhaps TRBD1 (6 bases). Germline CDR1 and CDR2: LNHDA and SQIVND (reference sequence). V shed 3 bases and J shed 2 bases, with 13 bases lying between them. CDR3 length equals 15 residues. The CDR3 sequence: CASSISGHINTEAFF. CDR3 sequence (DNA): TGTGCCAGTAGTATTTCGGGACATATTAACACTGAAGCTTTCTTT.

At least ten counts were recorded for this clonotype. The chain couples TRBV2 to TRBJ1-6; no clear D. This CDR3 region has 14 residues. Germline V gene sequence: CDR1 SNHLY, CDR2 FYNNEI. Trimming shortened V by 5 bases and J by 9 bases, and 14 bases separated the two germline ends. The CDR3 reads CASSTGVGFSPLHF. In DNA, the CDR3 is TGTGCCAGCAGTACCGGAGTGGGTTTTTCACCCCTCCACTTT.